This T cell receptor beta chain is drawn from a study of blood T cell repertoires in COVID-19. Turning to the study itself: PBMCs, B-cell-depleted T cells, or T cells were the source of the cDNA or gDNA that made up the material.

The CDR3 totals 13 residues. V gave up 3 bases and J gave up 6 bases, with 11 bases separating them. The repertoire was sequenced with immunoSEQ multiplex PCR; TCRdb's copy has only in-frame clones and lacks some. Of about 200,000 clones in the sample, roughly 78% are singletons; the top ten hold 2.5% to 3%. The chain is built from TRBV12-3 or TRBV12-4 and TRBJ1-1, with a possible D match to TRBD1 (6 bases). This receptor was taken from a woman at least 80 years old with active or convalescent COVID-19. Sequenced input: peripheral blood. The CDR3 sequence: CASSFQGLAEAFF. The CDR3 DNA sequence: TGTGCCAGCAGTTTTCAGGGGCTCGCTGAAGCTTTCTTT.